This passage covers 22 T cell receptor beta chains from one sample sequenced in a study of regulatory T cells in long-lasting Graves disease. Sample time point: newly diagnosed GD, antithyroid drugs for less than 3 months. From PBMCs, RNA was extracted and then used to make the TCR library. Construction of TCR beta libraries relied on iRepertoire HTBI primers and on Arm-PCR targeting CDR3 regions. TCRdb itself ran the multiplex PCR reads through MiXCR, one entry per CDR3 protein. The table has 350,000 to 550,000 distinct CDR3 sequences, around 14% seen once. Separately, the same data were catalogued under a study of T cells in Graves' hyperthyroidism and ophthalmopathy.

Sequences were derived from peripheral blood mononuclear cells (PBMCs), sampled at new diagnosis, from a patient treated with antithyroid drugs. The receptors originated from a woman aged 25-40 years with Graves disease.

This clonotype was counted many times. The CDR3 loop is CSARVLAGFYEQYF. The CDR3 region has the DNA TGCAGTGCTAGAGTACTAGCGGGATTCTACGAGCAGTACTTC. V usage is TRBV20-1 and J usage is TRBJ2-7; 10 bases line up with TRBD2. Germline CDR1 DFQATT, CDR2 SNEGSKA (reference sequence). The CDR3 contains 14 residues. With 1 base clipped from V and 3 bases from J, the junction kept 3 bases outside the gene matches.

There are a few counts of this clonotype. The chain is built from TRBV13 and TRBJ2-7; D call uncertain. The CDR3 length is 14 residues. Trimming shortened V by 3 bases and J by 0 bases, and 9 bases separated the two germline ends. Germline V CDR1 and CDR2: PRHDT, FYEKMQ (reference sequence). The chain's CDR3 is CASSLRARSYEQYF. The DNA of the CDR3 is TGTGCCAGCAGCTTGCGAGCTCGCTCCTACGAGCAGTACTTC.

In this sample, this clonotype turned up a few times. This chain uses TRBV19 with TRBJ1-3; no clear D gene. CDR3 length equals 15 residues. Germline CDR1 LNHDA, CDR2 SQIVND (reference sequence). The germline V and J ends were trimmed by 8 bases and 3 bases, with 17 bases remaining between them. The CDR3 DNA reads TGTGCCAGTGGTTTAATCGGGGTACTTGGAAACACCATATATTTT. Translating gives CASGLIGVLGNTIYF.

Many counts were recorded for this clonotype. DNA of the CDR3: TGTGCCTGGAGTCTAAGGGGCCGGCAAACAGATACGCAGTATTTT. It is translated as CAWSLRGRQTDTQYF. V and J are TRBV30 and TRBJ2-3, with D possibly TRBD1 on 5 matching bases. CDR1 and CDR2 (germline): GTSNPN, SVGIG (reference sequence). Trimming took off 2 bases at V and 3 bases at J, with 15 bases between the two ends. The CDR3 is 15 residues long.

This clonotype was picked up a small number of times. This chain connects TRBV3-1 to TRBJ2-5; 11 bases fit TRBD1. V gave up 7 bases and J gave up 3 bases; unmatched junction bases: 4. Germline V CDR1 and CDR2: LGHDT, YNNKEL (reference sequence). The CDR3 contains 14 residues. This CDR3 reads CASKRTGGEETQYF. The CDR3, as DNA: TGTGCCAGCAAACGGACAGGGGGCGAAGAGACCCAGTACTTC.

The sample holds many counts of this clonotype. V is TRBV30 and J is TRBJ1-4; D not certain. The V gene's germline CDR1 is GTSNPN and CDR2 SVGIG (reference sequence). The V gene lost 6 bases and the J gene lost 2 bases, with 7 bases spanning the gap. The CDR3 length is 12 residues. DNA for the CDR3: TGTGCCTGTAGCCAGACTAATGAAAAACTGTTTTTT. It codes for CACSQTNEKLFF.

The chain couples TRBV11-2 to TRBJ1-5, with unresolved D. This CDR3 comprises 13 residues. V dropped 0 bases and J dropped 7 bases, with 7 bases sitting between them. Germline V gene sequence: CDR1 SGHAT, CDR2 FQNNGV. In DNA, the CDR3 is TGTGCCAGCAGCTTAGATCAGAGACAGCCCCAGCATTTT. This translates into CASSLDQRQPQHF. The variable domain in full, completed from reference TRBV11-2 and TRBJ1-5, reads EAGVAQSPRYKIIEKRQSVAFWCNPISGHATLYWYQQILGQGPKLLIQFQNNGVVDDSQLPKDRFSAERLKGVDSTLKIQPAKLEDSAVYLCASSLDQRQPQHFGDGTRLSIL.

A few counts support this clonotype. V usage is TRBV29-1 and J usage is TRBJ2-7; D tentatively reads TRBD1 or TRBD2 (5 bases each). Germline CDR1 reads SQVTM; CDR2 reads ANQGSEA. The CDR3 runs to 14 residues. V dropped 4 bases and J dropped 2 bases, with 15 bases sitting between them. The CDR3 nucleotides read TGCAGCGTTGGGCCCGGGACGGACACCTACGAGCAGTACTTC. This sequence encodes CSVGPGTDTYEQYF.

Worth noting for this clonotype: The junction shows a germline mismatch at one end, possibly a read error. V and J are TRBV15 and TRBJ2-2; D ambiguous. CDR3 length: 13 amino acids. CDR1 LNHNV and CDR2 YYDKDF come from the germline V gene (reference sequence). The CDR3 DNA reads as TGTGTCACCAGCAGAGCTGGTACCGGGGAGCTGTTTTTT. Translation gives CVTSRAGTGELFF.

A few counts support this clonotype. The chain links TRBV11-2 to TRBJ2-7; D tentatively reads TRBD1 or TRBD2 (6 bases each). Germline CDR1 and CDR2: SGHAT and FQNNGV. The V gene lost 5 bases and the J gene lost 4 bases, with 21 bases spanning the gap. The CDR3 totals 16 residues. The CDR3 loop is CASSPIRGAHAYEQYF. CDR3 nucleotides: TGTGCCAGCAGCCCTATTAGGGGGGCCCACGCATACGAGCAGTACTTC.

CDR3 DNA: TGCGCCAGCAGCGCGGGACAGTTCTACTACGAGCAGTACTTC. Translating gives CASSAGQFYYEQYF. The rearrangement joins TRBV5-1 to TRBJ2-7; D might be TRBD1 (7 bases). The germline gives CDR1 SGHRS, CDR2 YFSETQ. V shed 4 bases and J shed 3 bases, with 14 bases lying between them. The CDR3 contains 14 residues.

This clonotype was counted between two and nine times. The chain joins TRBV9 to TRBJ2-7; weak D call: TRBD1 (6 bases). V lost 0 bases and J lost 7, with 11 bases in between. The CDR3 runs 13 residues. Looked up from germline, CDR1 is SGDLS and CDR2 is YYNGEE. The CDR3 DNA sequence: TGTGCCAGCAGCGTAGAGCCGGGACAAGAGCAGTACTTC. It encodes CASSVEPGQEQYF.

This clonotype was recorded a few times. The chain is built from TRBV27 and TRBJ1-5; D gene unclear. Germline CDR1 and CDR2: MNHEY and SMNVEV (reference sequence). V was trimmed by 3 bases and J by 0 bases, leaving 9 bases between them. The CDR3 is made up of 15 amino acids. CDR3 in DNA: TGTGCCAGCAGTTTTTTACCTTTTAGCAATCAGCCCCAGCATTTT. Its protein product is CASSFLPFSNQPQHF.

This clonotype was picked up a small number of times. The rearrangement uses TRBV7-6 and TRBJ2-6; D call uncertain. This CDR3 contains 15 residues. Trimming shortened V by 5 bases and J by 2 bases, and 10 bases separated the two germline ends. Germline V gives CDR1 SGHVS, CDR2 FNYEAQ. CDR3 sequence (DNA): TGTGCCAGCAGCCCCCAGGCTACTGGGGCCAACGTCCTGACTTTC. Translation gives CASSPQATGANVLTF.

As concerns this clonotype: A single base separates this from a much larger clone, so it may be a read error. This sequence joins TRBV30 and TRBJ2-5, with 11 positions matching TRBD1. Germline CDR1 GTSNPN, CDR2 SVGIG (reference sequence). The CDR3 contains 13 residues. V shed 7 bases and J 5 bases; nucleotides not matched to a gene: 6. CDR3 bases: TGTGCCTCCGGGACAGGGGGTCTCGAGACCCAGTACTTC. It codes for CASGTGGLETQYF. The whole variable domain, remainder taken from reference TRBV30 and TRBJ2-5, is SQTIHQWPATLVQPVGSPLSLECTVEGTSNPNLYWYRQAAGRGLQLLFYSVGIGQISSEVPQNLSASRPQDRQFILSSKKLLLSDSGFYLCASGTGGLETQYFGPGTRLLVL.

This clonotype was found many times. The chain employs TRBV28 and TRBJ2-7; maybe TRBD1 (5 bases). Germline loops: CDR1 MDHEN, CDR2 SYDVKM. Trimming stripped 6 bases from V and 4 bases from J, with 16 bases between. The CDR3 contains 14 residues. The CDR3 coding sequence is TGTGCCAGCAGCCCCTCATTGACAGAGTACGAGCAGTACTTC. Its protein product is CASSPSLTEYEQYF.

This clonotype was observed at least ten times. The chain is built from TRBV7-2 and TRBJ2-3; no reliable D call. From germline, CDR1 is SGHTA and CDR2 FQGNSA. Between the trimmed V and J ends, which lost 4 bases and 6 bases, there was a span of 8 bases. The CDR3 loop spans 12 amino acids. Here the CDR3 DNA reads TGTGCCAGCAGCTCCGGAGCGGATACGCAGTATTTT. Translating it yields CASSSGADTQYF.

This clonotype was seen more than once but under ten times. The CDR3 protein is CASSLGQGVGQPQHF. As DNA, the CDR3 is TGTGCCAGCAGCCTGGGACAGGGGGTAGGTCAGCCCCAGCATTTT. The chain has TRBV7-6 and TRBJ1-5; TRBD1 aligns across 11 bases. V shed 5 bases, J shed 6 bases, and the junction held 6 bases outside the gene matches. Germline CDR1 and CDR2: SGHVS and FNYEAQ. The CDR3 is made up of 15 amino acids.

This clonotype showed up many times. The chain joins TRBV18 to TRBJ2-7; 7 nucleotides align to TRBD2. In germline, CDR1 is KGHSH, CDR2 LQKENI. V was clipped by 0 bases and J by 2 bases; unmatched bases: 10. There are 17 residues in the CDR3. The CDR3 DNA is TGTGCCAGCTCACCACCGCCATCGGGAGGAACAACCTACGAGCAGTACTTC. This codes for CASSPPPSGGTTYEQYF.

Ten or more counts support this clonotype. This chain uses TRBV5-6 with TRBJ2-7, with TRBD1 matching over 7 bases. This CDR3 region has 14 residues. V lost 4 bases, J lost 2 bases, and 6 bases stayed unmatched. The germline V gene encodes CDR1 SGHDT and CDR2 YYEEEE. CDR3 protein: CASSPGTVTYEQYF. CDR3 in DNA: TGTGCCAGCAGCCCCGGGACAGTGACCTACGAGCAGTACTTC.

This clonotype was seen repeatedly, ten times or more. The V gene is TRBV3-1, the J gene TRBJ2-7; the D gene is possibly TRBD2 (6 bases). CDR3 length: 15 residues. Trimming removed 3 bases from V and 0 bases from J, with 12 bases in between. Germline values: CDR1 LGHDT, CDR2 YNNKEL (reference sequence). CDR3 in amino acids: CASSQARGLSYEQYF. Here the CDR3 DNA reads TGTGCCAGCAGCCAGGCCCGGGGACTCTCCTACGAGCAGTACTTC.

CDR3 in amino acids: CAGRTSGREQYF. CDR3 DNA: TGTGCCGGGCGGACTAGCGGGAGGGAGCAGTACTTC. This chain joins TRBV6-2 or TRBV6-3 and TRBJ2-7; 14 nucleotides line up with TRBD2. Germline values: CDR1 MNHEY, CDR2 SVGEGT. J was trimmed by 7 bases and V by 11 bases; bases with no gene match: 4. The CDR3 spans 12 residues.